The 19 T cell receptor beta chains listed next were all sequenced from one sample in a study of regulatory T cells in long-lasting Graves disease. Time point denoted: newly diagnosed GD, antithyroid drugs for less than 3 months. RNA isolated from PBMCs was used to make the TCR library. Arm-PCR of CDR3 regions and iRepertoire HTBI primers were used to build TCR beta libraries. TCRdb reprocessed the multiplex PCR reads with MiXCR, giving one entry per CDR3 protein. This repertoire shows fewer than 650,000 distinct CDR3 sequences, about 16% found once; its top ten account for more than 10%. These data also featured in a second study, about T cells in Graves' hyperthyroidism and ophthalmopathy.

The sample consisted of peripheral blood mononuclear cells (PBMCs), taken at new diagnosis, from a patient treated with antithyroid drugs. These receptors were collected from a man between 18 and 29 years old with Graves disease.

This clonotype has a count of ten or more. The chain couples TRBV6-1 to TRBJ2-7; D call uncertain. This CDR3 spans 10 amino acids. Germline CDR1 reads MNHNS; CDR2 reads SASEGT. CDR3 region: CSSGSYEQYF. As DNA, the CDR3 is TGTTCAAGTGGTTCCTACGAGCAGTACTTC.

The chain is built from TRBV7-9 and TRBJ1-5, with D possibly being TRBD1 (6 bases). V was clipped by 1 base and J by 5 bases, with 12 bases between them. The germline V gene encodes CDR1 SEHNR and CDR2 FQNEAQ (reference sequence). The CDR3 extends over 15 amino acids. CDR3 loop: CASSLGAGADQPQHF. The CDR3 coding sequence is TGTGCCAGCAGCTTAGGGGCAGGGGCTGATCAGCCCCAGCATTTT.

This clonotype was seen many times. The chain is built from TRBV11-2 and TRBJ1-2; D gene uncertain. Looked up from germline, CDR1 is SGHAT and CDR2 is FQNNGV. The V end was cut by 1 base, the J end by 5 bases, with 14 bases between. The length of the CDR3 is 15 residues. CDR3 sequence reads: CASSLVGEVSYGYTF. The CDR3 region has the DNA TGTGCCAGCAGCTTAGTCGGAGAGGTATCATATGGCTACACCTTC.

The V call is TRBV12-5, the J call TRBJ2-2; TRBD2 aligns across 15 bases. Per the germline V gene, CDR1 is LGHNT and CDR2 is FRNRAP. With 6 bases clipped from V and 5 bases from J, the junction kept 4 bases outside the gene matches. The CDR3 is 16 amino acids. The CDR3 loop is CASGYGLAGGTGELFF. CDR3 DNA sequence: TGTGCTAGTGGGTATGGACTAGCGGGAGGGACCGGGGAGCTGTTTTTT.

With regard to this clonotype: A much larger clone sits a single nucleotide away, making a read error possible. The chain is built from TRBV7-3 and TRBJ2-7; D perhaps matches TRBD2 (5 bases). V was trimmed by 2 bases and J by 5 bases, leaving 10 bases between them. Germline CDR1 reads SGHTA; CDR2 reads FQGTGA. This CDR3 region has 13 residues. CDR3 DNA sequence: TGTGCCAGCAGCTTAGGGGAGTACGACGAGCAGTACTTC. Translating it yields CASSLGEYDEQYF. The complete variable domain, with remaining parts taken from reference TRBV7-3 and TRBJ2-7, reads GAGVSQTPSNKVTEKGKYVELRCDPISGHTALYWYRQSLGQGPEFLIYFQGTGAADDSGLPNDRFFAVRPEGSVSTLKIQRTERGDSAVYLCASSLGEYDEQYFGPGTRLTVT.

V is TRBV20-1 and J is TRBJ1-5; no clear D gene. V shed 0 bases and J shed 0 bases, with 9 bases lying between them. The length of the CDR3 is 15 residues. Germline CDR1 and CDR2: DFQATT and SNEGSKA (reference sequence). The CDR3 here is CSAREGAISNQPQHF. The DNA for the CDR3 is TGCAGTGCTAGAGAGGGCGCCATTAGCAATCAGCCCCAGCATTTT.

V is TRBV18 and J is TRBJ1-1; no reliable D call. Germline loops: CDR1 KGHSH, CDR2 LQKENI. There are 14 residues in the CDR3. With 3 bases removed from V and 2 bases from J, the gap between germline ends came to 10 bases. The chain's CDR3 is CASSPKTDNTEAFF. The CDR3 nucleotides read TGTGCCAGCTCACCGAAGACCGACAACACTGAAGCTTTCTTT. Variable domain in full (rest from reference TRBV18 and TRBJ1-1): NAGVMQNPRHLVRRRGQEARLRCSPMKGHSHVYWYRQLPEEGLKFMVYLQKENIIDESGMPKERFSAEFPKEGPSILRIQQVVRGDSAAYFCASSPKTDNTEAFFGQGTRLTVV.

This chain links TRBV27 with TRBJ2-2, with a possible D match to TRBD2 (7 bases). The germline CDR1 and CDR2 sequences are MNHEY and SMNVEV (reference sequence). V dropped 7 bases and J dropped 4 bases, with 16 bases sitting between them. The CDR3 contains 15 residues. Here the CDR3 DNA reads TGTGCCAGCACTTTGGGGGGGCGTAGCACCGGGGAGCTGTTTTTT. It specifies CASTLGGRSTGELFF.

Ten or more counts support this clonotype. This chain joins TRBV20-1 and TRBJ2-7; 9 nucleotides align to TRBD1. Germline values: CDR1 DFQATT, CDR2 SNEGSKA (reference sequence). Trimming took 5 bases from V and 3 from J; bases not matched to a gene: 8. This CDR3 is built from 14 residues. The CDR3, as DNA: TGCAGTGCTGGCCCGGGACAGGGAGACTACGAGCAGTACTTC. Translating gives CSAGPGQGDYEQYF.

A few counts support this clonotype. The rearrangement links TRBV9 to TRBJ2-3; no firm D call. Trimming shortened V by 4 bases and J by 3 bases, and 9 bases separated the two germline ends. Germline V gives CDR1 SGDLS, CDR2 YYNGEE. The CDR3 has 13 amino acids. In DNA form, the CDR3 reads TGTGCCAGCAGCCCCACTGATACAGATACGCAGTATTTT. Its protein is CASSPTDTDTQYF.

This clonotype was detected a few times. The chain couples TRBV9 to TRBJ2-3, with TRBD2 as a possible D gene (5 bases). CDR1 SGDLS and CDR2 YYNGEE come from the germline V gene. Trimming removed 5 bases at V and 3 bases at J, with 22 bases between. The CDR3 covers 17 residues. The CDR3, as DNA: TGTGCCAGCAGTCCCCCCTCGGGAATGGTAAGGACAGATACGCAGTATTTT. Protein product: CASSPPSGMVRTDTQYF.

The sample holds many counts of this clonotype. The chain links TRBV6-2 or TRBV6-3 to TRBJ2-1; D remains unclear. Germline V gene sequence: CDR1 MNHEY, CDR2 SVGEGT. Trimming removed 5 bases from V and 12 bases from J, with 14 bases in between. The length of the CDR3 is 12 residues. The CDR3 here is CASSPTLVAQFF. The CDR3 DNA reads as TGTGCCAGCAGTCCAACGCTCGTAGCGCAGTTCTTC.

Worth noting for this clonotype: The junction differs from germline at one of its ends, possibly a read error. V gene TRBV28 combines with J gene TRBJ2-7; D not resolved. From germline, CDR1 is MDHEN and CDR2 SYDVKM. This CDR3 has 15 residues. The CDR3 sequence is CASSYGPTTSYEQHF. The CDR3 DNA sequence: TGTGCCAGCAGTTACGGGCCCACCACCTCCTACGAGCAGCACTTC. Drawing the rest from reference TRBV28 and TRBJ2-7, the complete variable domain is DVKVTQSSRYLVKRTGEKVFLECVQDMDHENMFWYRQDPGLGLRLIYFSYDVKMKEKGDIPEGYSVSREKKERFSLILESASTNQTSMYLCASSYGPTTSYEQHFGPGTRLTVT.

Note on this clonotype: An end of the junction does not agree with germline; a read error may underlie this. The chain's CDR3 is CASSKAWSGGITGELFF. CDR3 coding DNA: TGTGCCAGCAGTAAAGCGTGGTCGGGAGGGATCACCGGGGAGCTGTTTTTT. This chain joins TRBV2 and TRBJ2-2, with 8 bases fitting TRBD2. The CDR3 loop spans 17 amino acids. From germline, CDR1 is SNHLY and CDR2 FYNNEI.

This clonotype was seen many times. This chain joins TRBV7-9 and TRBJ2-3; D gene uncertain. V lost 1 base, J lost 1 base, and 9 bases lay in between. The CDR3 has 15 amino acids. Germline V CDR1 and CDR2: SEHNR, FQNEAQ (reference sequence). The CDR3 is CASSLGPGGTDTQYF. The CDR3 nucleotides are TGTGCCAGCAGCTTAGGGCCGGGCGGCACAGATACGCAGTATTTT.

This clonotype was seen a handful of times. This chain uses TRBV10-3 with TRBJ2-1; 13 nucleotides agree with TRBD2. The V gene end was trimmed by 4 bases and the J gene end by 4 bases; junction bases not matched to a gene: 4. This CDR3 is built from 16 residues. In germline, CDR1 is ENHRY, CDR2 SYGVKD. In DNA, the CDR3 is TGTGCCATCAGTGGGAGGACTAGCGGGGGTTACAATGAGCAGTTCTTC. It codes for CAISGRTSGGYNEQFF.

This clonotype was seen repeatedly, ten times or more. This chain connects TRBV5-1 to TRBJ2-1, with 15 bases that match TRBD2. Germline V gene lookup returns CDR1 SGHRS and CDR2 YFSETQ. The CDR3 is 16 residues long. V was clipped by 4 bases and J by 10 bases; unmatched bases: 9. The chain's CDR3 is CASSGRTSGRAEEQFF. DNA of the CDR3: TGCGCCAGCAGCGGGCGGACTAGCGGGAGGGCTGAGGAGCAGTTCTTC.

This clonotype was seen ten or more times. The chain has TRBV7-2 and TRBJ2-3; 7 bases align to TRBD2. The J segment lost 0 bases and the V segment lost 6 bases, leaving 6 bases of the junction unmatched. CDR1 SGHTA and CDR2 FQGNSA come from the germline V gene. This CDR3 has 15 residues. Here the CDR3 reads CASRPLATSTDTQYF. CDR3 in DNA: TGTGCCAGCAGACCACTAGCGACTAGCACAGATACGCAGTATTTT. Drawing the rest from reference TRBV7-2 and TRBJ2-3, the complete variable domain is GAGVSQSPSNKVTEKGKDVELRCDPISGHTALYWYRQSLGQGLEFLIYFQGNSAPDKSGLPSDRFSAERTGGSVSTLTIQRTQQEDSAVYLCASRPLATSTDTQYFGPGTRLTVL.

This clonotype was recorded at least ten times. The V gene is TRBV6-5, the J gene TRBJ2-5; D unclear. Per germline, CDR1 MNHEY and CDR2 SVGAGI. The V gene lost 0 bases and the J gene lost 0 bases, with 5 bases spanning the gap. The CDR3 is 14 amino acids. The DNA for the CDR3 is TGTGCCAGCAGTTACTCTGTCTACCAAGAGACCCAGTACTTC. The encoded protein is CASSYSVYQETQYF.